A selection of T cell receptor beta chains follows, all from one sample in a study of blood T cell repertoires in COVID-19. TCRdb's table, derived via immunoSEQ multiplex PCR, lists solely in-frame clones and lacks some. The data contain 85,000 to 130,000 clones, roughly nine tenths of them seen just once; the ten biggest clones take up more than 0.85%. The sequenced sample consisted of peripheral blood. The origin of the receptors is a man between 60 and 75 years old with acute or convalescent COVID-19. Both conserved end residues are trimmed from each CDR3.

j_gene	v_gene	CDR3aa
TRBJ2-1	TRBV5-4	ASSDGLAGEGEQF
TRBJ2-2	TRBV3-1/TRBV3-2	ASSQDTGQYITF
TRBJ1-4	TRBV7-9	ASSPRGGSNEKLF
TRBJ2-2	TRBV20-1	SARGPSGTGELF
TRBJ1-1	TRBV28	ASSLIGQGELNTEAF
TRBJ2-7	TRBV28	ATELSGANEQY
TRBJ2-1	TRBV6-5	ASTRTGGSYNEQF
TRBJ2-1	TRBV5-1	ASSLVLGSYNEQF
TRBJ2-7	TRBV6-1	ASSDQGQSRPY
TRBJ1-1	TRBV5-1	ASRITVRSTEAF
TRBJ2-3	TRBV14	ASSQVRVADTQY
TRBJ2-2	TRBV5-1	ASRGAGGSGELF
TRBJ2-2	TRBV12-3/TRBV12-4	ASSWGVGELF
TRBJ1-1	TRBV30	AWNLGVGTEAF
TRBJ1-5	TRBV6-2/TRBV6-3	ASSQNHRTGGDQPQH
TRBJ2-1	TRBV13	ASSIQQGLTYNEQF
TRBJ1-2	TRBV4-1	ASSQGGPRSGYT
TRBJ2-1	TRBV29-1	SVKLMAGKQF
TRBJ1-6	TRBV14	ASSQLYNSPLH
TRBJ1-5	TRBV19	ASRPGTGGNQPQH
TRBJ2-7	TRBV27	ASSLSGGQGTNYEQY
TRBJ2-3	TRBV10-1	ASSAAGVADTQY
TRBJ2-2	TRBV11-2	ASSLDQDRANTGELF
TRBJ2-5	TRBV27	ASRAGGRETQY
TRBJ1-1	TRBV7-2	ASSLESTPDTEAF
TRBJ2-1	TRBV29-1	SVERGLRRNEQF
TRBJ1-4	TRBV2	ASRGQGVSEKLF
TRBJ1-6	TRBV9	ASSLTRDRYNSPLH